Below, 11 T cell receptor beta chains from the same sample are listed, as sequenced in a study of Graves' ophthalmopathy and Graves' hyperthyroidism. RNA transcripts yielded amplified TCR beta CDR3 regions. HTBI-primed first-round RT-PCR preceded second-round multiplex PCR. TCRdb redid the calling of the multiplex PCR reads with MiXCR, one entry per CDR3 protein. This sample has over a million distinct CDR3 sequences, with approximately 35% found just once. Sequencing input: peripheral blood or thyroid tissue (not recorded which). These receptors were collected from an adult man with Graves' hyperthyroidism.

The rearrangement uses TRBV29-1 and TRBJ2-6; D unresolved. Germline CDR1 reads SQVTM; CDR2 reads ANQGSEA. V was clipped by 4 bases and J by 4 bases, with 8 bases between them. The CDR3 contains 13 residues. CDR3 sequence (DNA): TGCAGCGTTGCACATCAGGGGGCCAACGTCCTGACTTTC. The encoded protein is CSVAHQGANVLTF.

The chain recombines TRBV10-2 with TRBJ1-5, with D unresolved. Germline V CDR1 and CDR2: WSHSY, SAAADI. The CDR3 has 13 residues. V shed 3 bases and J shed 6 bases, with 9 bases lying between them. The CDR3 DNA follows: TGCGCCAGCAGTGATTTGGGATCTCAGCCCCAGCATTTT. It yields the protein CASSDLGSQPQHF.

A single count supports this clonotype. The V call is TRBV7-9, the J call TRBJ1-5; no clear D gene. V was shortened by 4 bases and J by 3 bases, with 13 bases between the two germline ends. CDR1 is SEHNR, CDR2 FQNEAQ, per germline (reference sequence). The CDR3 runs 15 residues. CDR3 in DNA: TGTGCCAGCAGCTCCAGCCGGGATAACAATCAGCCCCAGCATTTT. Protein: CASSSSRDNNQPQHF.

This clonotype was recorded many times. The gene calls are TRBV9 and TRBJ2-7; a weak D match, TRBD1 (6 bases). The CDR3 has 15 amino acids. Germline-derived CDR1 and CDR2 are SGDLS and YYNGEE. The V and J ends lost 0 bases and 0 bases respectively, with 10 bases between them. CDR3 region: CASSVGGQTSYEQYF. In DNA, the CDR3 is TGTGCCAGCAGCGTAGGGGGGCAGACCTCCTACGAGCAGTACTTC.

J is TRBJ2-5 and V is TRBV5-1; 10 positions match TRBD2. In germline, CDR1 is SGHRS, CDR2 YFSETQ. The CDR3 length is 15 residues. The V segment lost 7 bases and the J segment 1 base; nucleotides outside the gene matches: 7. CDR3 region: CASEVSGRSQETQYF. DNA of the CDR3: TGCGCCAGCGAAGTTAGCGGGAGGTCCCAAGAGACCCAGTACTTC.

A remark on this clonotype: The germline gene is not matched at one end of the junction; a read error may be the cause. The chain joins TRBV10-1 to TRBJ2-2; a weak D match, TRBD2 (6 bases). Germline-derived CDR1 and CDR2 are WNHNN and SYGVQD (reference sequence). The CDR3 length is 12 residues. CDR3 sequence: CATSSGGGELFF. CDR3 bases: TGTGCCACAAGCTCCGGGGGCGGGGAGCTGTTTTTT.

About this clonotype itself: At one end, the junction sequence differs from germline, possibly due to a read error. The gene calls are TRBV6-6 and TRBJ1-5; D unresolved. Germline loops: CDR1 MNHNY, CDR2 SVGAGI (reference sequence). This CDR3 contains 15 residues. CDR3 bases: TGTGCCATCAGTGAGCAACCGGTTAGCAATCAGCCCCAGCATTTT. Amino acids: CAISEQPVSNQPQHF.

Comments on this clonotype: It may be a read error: a sequence one base away is much more abundant. V usage is TRBV12-3 or TRBV12-4 and J usage is TRBJ2-7, with D possibly being TRBD1 (5 bases). This CDR3 has 15 amino acids. V gave up 3 bases and J gave up 2 bases, with 14 bases separating them. CDR3: CASSFAGAVAYEQYF. The CDR3 bases are TGTGCCAGCAGTTTCGCTGGGGCCGTTGCCTACGAGCAGTACTTC.

The V gene is TRBV12-3 or TRBV12-4, the J gene TRBJ2-7; a weak D match, TRBD2 (5 bases). The CDR3 sequence is 14 residues long. V lost 3 bases and J 3 bases, leaving 12 bases between the germline ends. Here the CDR3 DNA reads TGTGCCAGCAGTTTCGCGGGCCGGGGCTACGAGCAGTACTTC. Amino acid sequence: CASSFAGRGYEQYF.

The CDR3 loop reads CAISEQGAGNTIYF. For the CDR3, the DNA is TGTGCCATCAGTGAACAGGGGGCCGGAAACACCATATATTTT. V is TRBV10-3 and J is TRBJ1-3; 9 bases are shared with TRBD1. CDR3 length equals 14 residues. Per germline, CDR1 ENHRY and CDR2 SYGVKD. V was clipped by 3 bases and J by 4 bases; unmatched bases: 1.

This chain connects TRBV5-6 to TRBJ2-7; D might be TRBD1 (6 bases). The CDR3 runs 15 residues. CDR1 SGHDT and CDR2 YYEEEE come from the germline V gene. V was pared by 3 bases and J by 2 bases, with 15 bases between. The DNA for the CDR3 is TGTGCCAGCAGCTCGACAACAGGGTGGCCCTACGAGCAGTACTTC. It is translated as CASSSTTGWPYEQYF.